Below, 6 T cell receptor beta chains from the same sample are listed, as sequenced in a study of blood T cells in healthy people across ages. A second 7 to 11 cycle PCR used barcoded and J-beta primers. TCRdb re-derived calls from the 5' RACE reads in MiXCR, one entry per CDR3 protein. Among 1.5 million to 2 million distinct CDR3 sequences, 28% were seen once, and the ten largest hold 7.7%. The sequenced material came from blood. The receptors derive from a woman under 40 in good health.

Concerning this clonotype itself: This may be a read error: a much more frequent sequence differs by one nucleotide. CDR3 nucleotide sequence: TGTGCCAGCAGTCAGGGGACAGGGGGAGAGGGAGAGACCCAGTTCTTC. Translation gives CASSQGTGGEGETQFF. The V gene is TRBV27, the J gene TRBJ2-5, with TRBD1 matching over 11 bases. TRBJ2-1 explains the end of the DNA better; the J call may be wrong. CDR1 MNHEY and CDR2 SMNVEV come from the germline V gene (reference sequence). The CDR3 length is 16 residues.

This clonotype was seen a few times. The rearrangement joins TRBV5-1 to TRBJ2-2, with D perhaps matching TRBD1 (6 bases). The germline CDR1 and CDR2 sequences are SGHRS and YFSETQ. With 5 bases removed from V and 5 bases from J, the gap between germline ends came to 16 bases. The CDR3 spans 15 residues. The CDR3 DNA is TGCGCCAGCAGACTTACAGGGATCGGGACCGGGGAGCTGTTTTTT. Protein sequence: CASRLTGIGTGELFF.

This clonotype came up a few times. This chain joins TRBV5-1 and TRBJ2-3; the match to TRBD1 covers 7 bases. This CDR3 is built from 15 residues. The J segment lost 2 bases and the V segment lost 2 bases, leaving 5 bases of the junction unmatched. Germline-derived CDR1 and CDR2 are SGHRS and YFSETQ. Here the CDR3 reads CASSFSTGATDTQYF. CDR3 nucleotides: TGCGCCAGCAGCTTCAGCACAGGGGCCACAGATACGCAGTATTTT.

The V and J genes are TRBV5-1 and TRBJ1-5; D gene unclear. Trimming stripped 0 bases from V and 3 bases from J, with 10 bases between. The CDR3 has 15 amino acids. Germline V gives CDR1 SGHRS, CDR2 YFSETQ. CDR3 DNA sequence: TGCGCCAGCAGCTTGGAGGCAGCCTCCAATCAGCCCCAGCATTTT. Translating it yields CASSLEAASNQPQHF.

In its sample, this clonotype was seen many times. For the CDR3, the DNA is TGTGCCAGCAGTTTAATCGATGAGCAGTTCTTC. Protein: CASSLIDEQFF. The genes are TRBV12-3 or TRBV12-4 and TRBJ2-1; D remains unclear. Trimming cost V 2 bases and J 8 bases, with 4 bases left between them. The CDR3 runs 11 residues.

With respect to this clonotype: One junction end does not reproduce the germline sequence, and a read error may be involved. The chain recombines TRBV19 with TRBJ1-1; TRBD1 agrees at 10 bases. Germline V gives CDR1 LNHDA, CDR2 SQIVND (reference sequence). CDR3 length: 16 amino acids. CDR3 DNA sequence: TGTGCCAGTAGTATAACCCCGGGACAGGGGAACGCTGAAGCTTTCTTT. Residues: CASSITPGQGNAEAFF.